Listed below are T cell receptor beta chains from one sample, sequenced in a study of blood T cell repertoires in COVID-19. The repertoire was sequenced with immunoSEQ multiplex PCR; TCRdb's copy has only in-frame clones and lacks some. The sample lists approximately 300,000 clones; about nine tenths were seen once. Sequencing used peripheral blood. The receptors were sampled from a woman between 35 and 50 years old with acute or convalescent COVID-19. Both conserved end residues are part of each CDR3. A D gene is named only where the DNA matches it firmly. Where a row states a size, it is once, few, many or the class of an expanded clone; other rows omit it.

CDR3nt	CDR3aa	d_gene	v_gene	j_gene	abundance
TGTGCCAGCACAACTCGGGGGAGTTACACTGAAGCTTTCTTT	CASTTRGSYTEAFF	NA	TRBV7-9	TRBJ1-1	NA
TGTGCCAGCAGTGACGACAGGGGGCACACTGAAGCTTTCTTT	CASSDDRGHTEAFF	TRBD1	TRBV6-1	TRBJ1-1	few
TGTGCCAGCAGCGTAGTCGACCCCAGGAAACCTCAAAATGGCTACACCTTC	CASSVVDPRKPQNGYTF	NA	TRBV9	TRBJ1-2	few
TGTGCCAGCAGCTTAGGGACAGGGGCGATTACCGGGGAGCTGTTTTTT	CASSLGTGAITGELFF	TRBD1	TRBV7-8	TRBJ2-2	NA
TGTGCCAGCAGTCCGCCCGGGACAGGGAGAAACATTCAGTACTTC	CASSPPGTGRNIQYF	TRBD1	TRBV6-6	TRBJ2-4	NA
TGTGCCAGCAGCTTCCCGGGACAGCCAGATAATTCACCCCTCCACTTT	CASSFPGQPDNSPLHF	TRBD1	TRBV11-2	TRBJ1-6	NA
TGTGCCAGCAGTTGGTCTAGCGATTCTACGCAGTATTTT	CASSWSSDSTQYF	NA	TRBV6-5	TRBJ2-3	NA
TGTGCCAGCAGCACCACTCCGACAGGCCCGATTGAGCCCCAGCATTTT	CASSTTPTGPIEPQHF	NA	TRBV5-8	TRBJ1-5	NA
TGTGCCAGCTCACGAGGGACAGGGATTAGAACCTACAATGAGCAGTTCTTC	CASSRGTGIRTYNEQFF	TRBD1	TRBV18	TRBJ2-1	NA
TGTGCCAGCAGTCAACCCGTACAGAACACTGAAGCTTTCTTT	CASSQPVQNTEAFF	NA	TRBV6-2/TRBV6-3	TRBJ1-1	NA
TGCAGCGTTTATTCTCGGGGGGGCTACACCTTC	CSVYSRGGYTF	NA	TRBV29-1	TRBJ1-2	NA
TGTGCCAGCAGCACGCACGGGGGGGCGGTGAACATTCAGTACTTC	CASSTHGGAVNIQYF	TRBD2	TRBV11-2	TRBJ2-4	few
TGTGCCAGCATCCCAGGGGGGACAGGGAACACTGAAGCTTTCTTT	CASIPGGTGNTEAFF	TRBD1	TRBV7-9	TRBJ1-1	NA
TGTGCCACCAGTGTGCAGGGGGGATACAATGAGCAGTTCTTC	CATSVQGGYNEQFF	NA	TRBV24-1	TRBJ2-1	once
TGTGCTAGTGGTTTGGGCGGGACAGGGGGCGCAGATACGCAGTATTTT	CASGLGGTGGADTQYF	TRBD1	TRBV12-5	TRBJ2-3	once
TGTGCCACCAGCGGCGACAGGGGGGACTATGGCTACACCTTC	CATSGDRGDYGYTF	TRBD1	TRBV15	TRBJ1-2	few
TGTGCCAGCAGCCCGACTGGGACTGAAGCTTTCTTT	CASSPTGTEAFF	NA	TRBV11-2	TRBJ1-1	NA
TGCGCCAGCAGTGAGGCAGGTAATGAGCAGTTCTTC	CASSEAGNEQFF	NA	TRBV10-1	TRBJ2-1	NA
TGTGCCAGCACCCCGAGACAGACAACCCACTATGGCTACACCTTC	CASTPRQTTHYGYTF	NA	TRBV6-1	TRBJ1-2	NA
TGTGCCAGCACCGAACGATGGCCGAGCAATCAGCCCCAGCATTTT	CASTERWPSNQPQHF	NA	TRBV6-5	TRBJ1-5	NA
TGTGCCAGCAGCCTCAGATCTAGCGGGGGGGCAGATGAGCAGTTCTTC	CASSLRSSGGADEQFF	TRBD2	TRBV4-2	TRBJ2-1	NA
TGTGCCAGCAGCTTATCGAGACAGGGCCGCGGGGAGCTGTTTTTT	CASSLSRQGRGELFF	TRBD1	TRBV11-3	TRBJ2-2	NA
TGCGCCAGCAGCCGTGTAGGGACAGGCCCAAATTCACCCCTCCACTTT	CASSRVGTGPNSPLHF	TRBD1	TRBV5-1	TRBJ1-6	NA
TGCAGTGCTAGCGGGTTGGATACGCAGTATTTT	CSASGLDTQYF	NA	TRBV20-1	TRBJ2-3	NA